This T cell receptor (beta chain) was identified during a study of shared clonotypes between healthy human individuals. Study-wide results and limits: When naive CD4 clonotypes were compared across four donors, about 4.8% were shared.

On this clone: No antigen is known for it.

Sequencing used immunoSEQ multiplex PCR; TCRdb keeps in-frame clones, though not all of them. The sample yields millions of clones, around 90% seen once. The germline V gene encodes CDR1 MNHNY and CDR2 SVGAGI (reference sequence). The CDR3 runs 15 residues. V shed 7 bases, J shed 1 base, and the junction held 8 bases outside the gene matches. The source material was naive CD4+ T cells sorted from blood. Subset here: CD45RA+ positively selected. The J gene is TRBJ1-2, the V gene TRBV6-6; 8 nucleotides line up with TRBD1. This clonotype was sampled from a man between 18 and 35 years old in good health. As DNA, the CDR3 is TGTGCCAGCACCGGGAAAGGACAGGGTAACTATGGCTACACCTTC. Translation gives CASTGKGQGNYGYTF.